This record covers a single T cell receptor beta chain. Its antigen is unknown. This entry is derived from a study of shared clonotypes between healthy human individuals. Donors included only healthy HIV-negative adults lacking recent acute infections or vaccinations. Study conclusions and caveats: Only blood was sampled; tissue repertoires likely differ. Generation probabilities were higher for clonotypes shared across all four sorted-subset donors than for unshared ones.

Trimming shortened V by 3 bases and J by 4 bases, and 7 bases separated the two germline ends. The germline V gene has CDR1 ENHRY and CDR2 SYGVKD. This CDR3 has 13 residues. Each PCR replicate from the sorted subsets contained around 0.2 ug DNA, which is tens of thousands of T cell genomes. Profiled with immunoSEQ multiplex PCR; TCRdb holds only in-frame clones, not every one. The table lists about 730,000 clones, around 70% of them singletons. This TCR came from a woman in her twenties or thirties in good health. This chain connects TRBV10-3 to TRBJ1-5; possibly TRBD1 for D (5 bases). Sequencing was done on a sample of memory CD4+ T cells sorted from blood. The subset denotes: CD45RA-negative fraction. The CDR3 is CAISEGENQPQHF. For the CDR3, the DNA is TGTGCCATCAGTGAAGGGGAGAATCAGCCCCAGCATTTT.